What follows are 27 T cell receptor beta chains derived from one specimen sequenced in a study of vaccination effects on CD4 cells after COVID-19. Antigen-specific CD4+ T cells were expanded (with viral peptide pools) by the ViraFEST assay ahead of sequencing. Following 10 days of culture, CD4+ T cells were isolated. PCR showed that the person got SARS-CoV-2 infection at some point between March and December 2020. Sequenced by immunoSEQ multiplex PCR; TCRdb stores in-frame clones only, minus some. This table has tens of thousands of clones, 76% appearing once. Their recognized antigens are unknown. This specimen was CD4+ T cells from PBMCs cultured with HIV peptides, taken before COVID-19 vaccination. The sample's subset: HIV-1 Nef peptide pool negative control/reference culture. These receptors originate from a human donor who had a prior SARS-CoV-2 infection.

The V call is TRBV14, the J call TRBJ2-1; a weak D match, TRBD1 (5 bases). The CDR3 spans 13 residues. Germline-derived CDR1 and CDR2 are SGHDN and FVKESK. V was cut by 5 bases and J by 2 bases, with 7 bases left in between. CDR3 sequence reads: CASSLGAYNEQFF. The CDR3 DNA is TGTGCCAGCAGCTTAGGGGCCTACAATGAGCAGTTCTTC.

The chain has TRBV19 and TRBJ2-3; D gene uncertain. Trimming cost V 5 bases and J 8 bases, with 11 bases left between them. The CDR3 runs 12 residues. Germline CDR1 LNHDA, CDR2 SQIVND (reference sequence). The CDR3 here is CASSEELGTQYF. The CDR3 bases are TGTGCCAGTAGTGAAGAGCTAGGTACGCAGTATTTT. Full variable domain (rest looked up from reference TRBV19 and TRBJ2-3): DGGITQSPKYLFRKEGQNVTLSCEQNLNHDAMYWYRQDPGQGLRLIYYSQIVNDFQKGDIAEGYSVSREKKESFPLTVTSAQKNPTAFYLCASSEELGTQYFGPGTRLTVL.

This clone was seen a few times. The chain uses TRBV27 and TRBJ1-4, with a weak D call TRBD1 (5 bases). This CDR3 has 15 residues. The V end lost 8 bases, the J end lost 0 bases, and 13 bases lay between the germline ends. Germline V lookup: CDR1 MNHEY, CDR2 SMNVEV (reference sequence). The CDR3 DNA is TGTGCCAGCGGGAGTCTAGGGGCAACTAATGAAAAACTGTTTTTT. The encoded protein is CASGSLGATNEKLFF.

The J gene is TRBJ1-1, the V gene TRBV5-1; D uncertain. V lost 5 bases and J 6 bases, leaving 14 bases between the germline ends. CDR1 and CDR2 from the germline V gene are SGHRS and YFSETQ. The CDR3 spans 13 residues. For the CDR3, the DNA is TGCGCCAGCAGTCTATCGGAACCGTCTGAAGCTTTCTTT. It is translated as CASSLSEPSEAFF.

The V and J genes are TRBV19 and TRBJ2-7, with 9 bases matching TRBD2. Germline CDR1 LNHDA, CDR2 SQIVND (reference sequence). CDR3 length: 14 residues. Trimming removed 6 bases from V and 2 bases from J; junction bases left unmatched: 5. The CDR3 DNA reads as TGTGCCAGTAGATTAGCGGGGGACACCTACGAGCAGTACTTC. The encoded protein is CASRLAGDTYEQYF.

V and J are TRBV4-3 and TRBJ2-3; no reliable D call. Between the trimmed V and J ends, which lost 0 bases and 2 bases, there was a span of 15 bases. The V gene's germline CDR1 is LGHNA and CDR2 YSLEER. The CDR3 consists of 17 residues. The CDR3 coding sequence is TGCGCCAGCAGCCAAGACCCTCCGGGCGGATACACAGATACGCAGTATTTT. Translation gives CASSQDPPGGYTDTQYF.

The chain recombines TRBV5-6 with TRBJ2-3, with a weak D call TRBD2 (6 bases). V was shortened by 4 bases and J by 0 bases, with 9 bases between the two germline ends. Germline V CDR1 and CDR2: SGHDT, YYEEEE. This CDR3 has 14 amino acids. The CDR3 region is CASSPRGSTDTQYF. CDR3 DNA sequence: TGTGCCAGCAGCCCGCGGGGTAGCACAGATACGCAGTATTTT. Using reference TRBV5-6 and TRBJ2-3 for the parts outside the CDR3, the full variable domain is DAGVTQSPTHLIKTRGQQVTLRCSPKSGHDTVSWYQQALGQGPQFIFQYYEEEERQRGNFPDRFSGHQFPNYSSELNVNALLLGDSALYLCASSPRGSTDTQYFGPGTRLTVL.

This clone appeared a few times. V and J are TRBV18 and TRBJ2-7; 11 nucleotides match TRBD1. This CDR3 spans 16 amino acids. Trimming cost V 0 bases and J 5 bases; bases outside gene matches: 6. From germline, CDR1 is KGHSH and CDR2 LQKENI. In DNA, the CDR3 is TGTGCCAGCTCACCACCCGGACAGGGGGCGTACCACGAGCAGTACTTC. It translates to CASSPPGQGAYHEQYF.

This rearrangement joins TRBV28 to TRBJ1-5; 10 bases line up with TRBD1. Trimming at V came to 3 bases and at J to 5 bases, leaving 13 bases not matched to a gene. The CDR3 has 18 amino acids. The germline CDR1 and CDR2 sequences are MDHEN and SYDVKM. The CDR3 bases are TGTGCCAGCAGTTTTGGTGTGGGACAGGGGTTAATGGATCAGCCCCAGCATTTT. As protein: CASSFGVGQGLMDQPQHF.

The table lists this clone with a few counts. The chain has TRBV18 and TRBJ2-1; TRBD2 matches 8 bases. Trimming took 6 bases from V and 2 from J; bases not matched to a gene: 3. Germline CDR1 is KGHSH and CDR2 is LQKENI. The CDR3 is 14 residues long. The CDR3 DNA reads TGTGCCAGCTCCAGCGGGAGACCCTACAATGAGCAGTTCTTC. Residues: CASSSGRPYNEQFF.

This chain joins TRBV19 and TRBJ1-1, with TRBD1 identical over 9 bases. After removal of 6 bases from V and 4 bases from J, the junction contained 12 bases not matched to a gene. Germline CDR1 and CDR2: LNHDA and SQIVND (reference sequence). This CDR3 has 16 amino acids. The CDR3 coding sequence is TGTGCCAGTAGCACATACGGGACAGGGACTATCACTGAAGCTTTCTTT. Translated: CASSTYGTGTITEAFF.

The chain recombines TRBV6-5 with TRBJ2-2, with D tentatively TRBD1 or TRBD2 (5 bases each). The germline V gene has CDR1 MNHEY and CDR2 SVGAGI. The CDR3 covers 16 residues. V was shortened by 4 bases and J by 3 bases, with 15 bases between the two germline ends. As DNA, the CDR3 is TGTGCCAGCAGTTCCACCGGGACCGTATACACCGGGGAGCTGTTTTTT. It is translated as CASSSTGTVYTGELFF.

This CDR3 is CASGTATSTDTQYF. CDR3 DNA sequence: TGTGCCAGCGGGACCGCAACTAGCACAGATACGCAGTATTTT. The chain carries TRBV5-4 and TRBJ2-3; D might be TRBD1 or TRBD2, each matching 5 bases. Germline CDR1 reads SGHNT; CDR2 reads YYREEE (reference sequence). This CDR3 is 14 amino acids long. V was pared by 7 bases and J by 0 bases, with 12 bases between.

V gene TRBV24-1 combines with J gene TRBJ2-2; D is perhaps TRBD1 or TRBD2 (5 bases each). The V gene lost 9 bases and the J gene lost 4 bases, with 14 bases spanning the gap. Germline loops: CDR1 KGHDR, CDR2 SFDVKD. The CDR3 is 14 residues long. The CDR3 loop reads CATALGAGTGELFF. The CDR3 DNA is TGTGCCACCGCTCTAGGGGCGGGCACCGGGGAGCTGTTTTTT.

This sequence joins TRBV5-5 and TRBJ1-1; D gene ambiguous. V was cut by 0 bases and J by 7 bases, with 4 bases left in between. Germline V lookup: CDR1 SGHKS, CDR2 YYEKEE (reference sequence). The CDR3 runs 11 residues. The DNA for the CDR3 is TGTGCCAGCAGCTTGGACTTTGAAGCTTTCTTT. Its protein is CASSLDFEAFF.

This chain links TRBV24-1 with TRBJ1-5; D uncertain. The V end was cut by 3 bases, the J end by 0 bases, with 11 bases between. The CDR3 has 16 residues. From germline, CDR1 is KGHDR and CDR2 SFDVKD. CDR3 protein: CATSDTTTLSNQPQHF. The CDR3 DNA sequence: TGTGCCACCAGTGATACAACGACACTTAGCAATCAGCCCCAGCATTTT.

The CDR3 loop is CASGPRLAGDQETQYF. The CDR3 nucleotides read TGTGCTAGTGGTCCCCGACTAGCGGGGGACCAAGAGACCCAGTACTTC. J is TRBJ2-5 and V is TRBV12-5; TRBD2 aligns across 12 bases. CDR3 length: 16 amino acids. Germline assignment: CDR1 LGHNT and CDR2 FRNRAP. V dropped 5 bases and J dropped 0; count of bases not matched to a gene: 4.

This clone turned up a few times. The chain's CDR3 is CAISESRGGSTEAFF. CDR3 nucleotides: TGTGCCATCAGTGAGTCGCGGGGGGGTAGCACTGAAGCTTTCTTT. The chain combines TRBV10-3 with TRBJ1-1; D possibly corresponds to TRBD1 (5 bases). V lost 0 bases to trimming and J lost 4 bases, with 12 bases between them. Germline CDR1 is ENHRY and CDR2 is SYGVKD. The CDR3 consists of 15 residues.

This clone was recorded a few times. The chain is built from TRBV7-9 and TRBJ1-2; 8 nucleotides agree with TRBD1. V gave up 3 bases and J gave up 6 bases; unmatched junction bases: 6. Germline loops: CDR1 SEHNR, CDR2 FQNEAQ (reference sequence). This CDR3 has 14 amino acids. DNA of the CDR3: TGTGCCAGCAGCTTCCAGACAGGGGTGGATGGCTACACCTTC. It translates to CASSFQTGVDGYTF.

This clone came up a few times. CDR3 protein: CASSSQVNTEAFF. CDR3 nucleotides: TGTGCCAGCAGCTCACAGGTGAACACTGAAGCTTTCTTT. The chain employs TRBV7-9 and TRBJ1-1, with a weak D call TRBD1 (5 bases). The germline V gene has CDR1 SEHNR and CDR2 FQNEAQ (reference sequence). The CDR3 has 13 residues. The V end was cut by 4 bases, the J end by 0 bases, with 6 bases between.

The J gene is TRBJ2-3, the V gene TRBV20-1; D not resolved. Per the germline V gene, CDR1 is DFQATT and CDR2 is SNEGSKA (reference sequence). This CDR3 spans 10 amino acids. V shed 5 bases and J shed 6 bases, with 6 bases lying between them. The CDR3 loop reads CSAARDTQYF. CDR3 in DNA: TGCAGTGCTGCGAGGGATACGCAGTATTTT.

V gene TRBV5-1 combines with J gene TRBJ2-1; D might be TRBD2 (5 bases). This CDR3 spans 14 amino acids. V was cut by 0 bases and J by 5 bases, with 9 bases left in between. CDR1 and CDR2 (germline): SGHRS, YFSETQ. The CDR3 DNA sequence: TGCGCCAGCAGCTTGGCCGCAGCGGACAATGAGCAGTTCTTC. It encodes CASSLAAADNEQFF.

V gene TRBV29-1 combines with J gene TRBJ1-1; D gene ambiguous. V gave up 4 bases and J gave up 3 bases, with 15 bases separating them. The CDR3 totals 14 residues. Germline V gene sequence: CDR1 SQVTM, CDR2 ANQGSEA. The CDR3 here is CSVGPRHWDTEAFF. CDR3 nucleotides: TGCAGCGTTGGCCCGAGACATTGGGACACTGAAGCTTTCTTT.

The chain links TRBV4-2 to TRBJ2-3; TRBD2 matches at 11 bases. J was trimmed by 5 bases and V by 2 bases; bases with no gene match: 6. The CDR3 runs to 16 residues. Germline CDR1 LGHNA, CDR2 YNFKEQ. The CDR3 reads CASSQTNSGRGDTQYF. Here the CDR3 DNA reads TGTGCCAGCAGCCAAACAAATAGCGGGAGGGGAGATACGCAGTATTTT.

The chain employs TRBV18 and TRBJ2-5; D not resolved. Germline V gene lookup returns CDR1 KGHSH and CDR2 LQKENI. The CDR3 totals 15 residues. V was cut by 4 bases and J by 1 base, with 13 bases left in between. The CDR3 region is CASSLKMSSQETQYF. CDR3 nucleotide sequence: TGTGCCAGCTCACTAAAGATGTCCAGCCAAGAGACCCAGTACTTC.

This chain joins TRBV5-1 and TRBJ2-5; 10 nucleotides match TRBD1. The CDR3 length is 17 residues. V lost 4 bases, J lost 4 bases, and 13 bases stayed unmatched. From germline, CDR1 is SGHRS and CDR2 YFSETQ. The CDR3 DNA reads as TGCGCCAGCAGCCGACCGGGACAGGGGTTTTATCGAGAGACCCAGTACTTC. As protein: CASSRPGQGFYRETQYF.

This chain uses TRBV19 with TRBJ2-2, with TRBD1 matching over 8 bases. The CDR3 runs to 15 residues. Germline V lookup: CDR1 LNHDA, CDR2 SQIVND (reference sequence). V shed 4 bases, J shed 3 bases, and the junction held 4 bases outside the gene matches. This CDR3 reads CASSTGQGYTGELFF. In DNA, the CDR3 is TGTGCCAGTAGTACCGGACAGGGATACACCGGGGAGCTGTTTTTT.